The subject of this entry is one T cell receptor (beta chain). Its antigen has not been determined. No per-base quality is available; no much larger clone lies one base away. The source of the sample is a study of blood T cell repertoires in COVID-19 (TCRdb year 2020). About the investigation overall: Samples from collaborators originated in the United States, Italy and Spain and spanned both the acute and convalescent phases of COVID-19. The material from the prospective study consisted of cDNA or gDNA derived from T cells, B-cell-depleted T cells, or PBMCs. Deeply sampled blood TCRbeta repertoires from subjects exposed to, actively infected with, or recovered from COVID-19 were included in the dataset. A freely available public database, intended as a resource for researchers studying the immune response to SARS-CoV-2, is where the repertoires were released. Samples came from the ongoing ImmuneRACE study (first 160 participants) plus 1,254 subjects from 6 global collaborators. A de-identified subject ID, COVID-19 status, age in years and sex were almost always included in the sample metadata. Where available, HLA class I and class II types were taken from metadata supplied by the sample provider and were not determined by assay-based typing. The research as a whole found: The amount of clinical and demographic metadata varied by source and participant and was provided uncurated.

The immunoSEQ Assay, a bias-controlled multiplex PCR, was used to amplify TCRbeta CDR3 regions from genomic DNA. As for the authors' bioinformatics: The number of nucleated cells in each sample was estimated from the amplification of reference gene primers within the assay. To quantify the absolute abundance of each unique TCRbeta CDR3 rearrangement, sequence reads were collapsed and filtered. For each sample, productive Simpson clonality was calculated as the square root of Simpson's diversity index across productive rearrangements. TCRdb took this table from immuneACCESS and kept in-frame rearrangements with V and J called. Such tables lack part of the clones; where checked against another copy, unresolved V genes explain under half of the gap, and the rest is unexplained. V and J calls plus clone size are reproduced from that table; the DNA served to infer D and trimming. The sample table lists around 220,000 clones, roughly 84% of them with a count of one. The ten most abundant clones make up 2.1% of the sample.

The CDR3, cysteine through phenylalanine, is 14 amino acids long. Here the CDR3 DNA is all that survives: 42 bases in frame from base 1. Ends trimmed: V by 6 bases, J by 2 bases; bases unmatched to a gene: 3. According to the germline V gene (reference sequence), CDR1 reads MNHEY and CDR2 reads SMNVEV. A second Seattle source provided samples from volunteer blood donors who had recovered from COVID-19. Whole blood was collected in K2EDTA tubes by collaborating institutions according to the institutions' own protocols. For TCRbeta analysis, collaborator samples were shipped as frozen whole blood, as isolated PBMCs, or as DNA extracted from either sample type.

The sequence derives from a woman between 40 and 55 years old who had recovered from COVID-19. The chain employs TRBV27 and TRBJ2-7, with 11 junctional bases fitting TRBD1. Sequencing was carried out using peripheral blood. The nucleotides read TGTGCCAGCAGAAGGGACAGGGGGACCTACGAGCAGTACTTC. The resulting protein is CASRRDRGTYEQYF.